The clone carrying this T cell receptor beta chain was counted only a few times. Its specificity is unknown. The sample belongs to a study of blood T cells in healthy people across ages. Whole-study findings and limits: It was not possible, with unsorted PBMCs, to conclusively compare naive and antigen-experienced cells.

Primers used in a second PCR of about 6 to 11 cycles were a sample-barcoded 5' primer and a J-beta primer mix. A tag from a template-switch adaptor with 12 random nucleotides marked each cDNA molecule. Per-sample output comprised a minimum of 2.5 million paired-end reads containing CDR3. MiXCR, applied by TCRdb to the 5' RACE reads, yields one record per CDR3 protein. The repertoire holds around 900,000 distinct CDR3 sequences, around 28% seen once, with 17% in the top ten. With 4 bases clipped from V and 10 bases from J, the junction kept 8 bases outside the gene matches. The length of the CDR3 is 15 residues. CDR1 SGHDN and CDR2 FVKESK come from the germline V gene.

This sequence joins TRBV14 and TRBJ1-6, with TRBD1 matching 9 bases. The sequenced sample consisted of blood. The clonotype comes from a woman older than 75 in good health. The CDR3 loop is CASSPFTGGASPLHF. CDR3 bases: TGTGCCAGCAGCCCTTTTACAGGGGGCGCGTCACCCCTCCACTTT.